The 10 T cell receptor beta chains listed next were all sequenced from one sample in a study of cytotoxic CD8 clonotypes in ibrutinib-treated CLL. Sequencing used immunoSEQ multiplex PCR; TCRdb keeps in-frame clones, though not all of them. The data contain tens of thousands of clones, 56% of them singletons. Sequencing used PBMCs, obtained after 24 months of ibrutinib treatment. Every receptor here comes from a human donor with chronic lymphocytic leukemia.

This clone was counted at least ten times. This chain connects TRBV6-1 to TRBJ2-5; no clear D. Per germline, CDR1 MNHNS and CDR2 SASEGT. Between the trimmed V and J ends, which lost 6 bases and 7 bases, there was a span of 21 bases. This CDR3 region has 15 residues. The CDR3 DNA is TGTGCCAGCAGCTCACTGGACGACCCTGGTGGGACCCAGTACTTC. Amino acid sequence: CASSSLDDPGGTQYF.

This clone has more than one count but fewer than ten. The chain uses TRBV6-1 and TRBJ2-3; a possible D gene is TRBD1 (6 bases). V lost 6 bases to trimming and J lost 0 bases, with 13 bases between them. The CDR3 sequence is 15 residues long. The germline V gene has CDR1 MNHNS and CDR2 SASEGT. CDR3 sequence: CASSLDSTSTDTQYF. CDR3 nucleotides: TGTGCCAGCAGCCTGGACAGCACTAGCACAGATACGCAGTATTTT.

This clone was seen only a few times. The CDR3 here is CASSTRQGTEAFF. The CDR3 region has the DNA TGTGCCAGCAGTACCCGACAGGGTACTGAAGCTTTCTTT. V is TRBV28 and J is TRBJ1-1, with 7 positions matching TRBD1. The germline V gene has CDR1 MDHEN and CDR2 SYDVKM. CDR3 length: 13 residues. The J segment lost 5 bases and the V segment lost 5 bases, leaving 5 bases of the junction unmatched.

The chain uses TRBV4-2 and TRBJ1-5; D is unclear. Deletions cut 5 bases from V and 2 bases from J, with 7 bases between. CDR1 and CDR2 (germline): LGHNA, YNFKEQ. The CDR3 length is 13 residues. Here the CDR3 reads CASSLPGNQPQHF. CDR3 in DNA: TGTGCCAGCAGCTTGCCCGGCAATCAGCCCCAGCATTTT.

The CDR3 DNA is TGCAGCGCCCTTACAGGGGACGAGCAGTACTTC. It yields the protein CSALTGDEQYF. The chain couples TRBV29-1 to TRBJ2-7; 7 nucleotides match TRBD1. The CDR3 is made up of 11 amino acids. The ends lost 7 bases at V and 5 bases at J; junction bases unmatched: 5. CDR1 and CDR2 from the germline V gene are SQVTM and ANQGSEA.

The V and J genes are TRBV5-1 and TRBJ2-1; TRBD2 is a possible D gene (5 bases). Germline CDR1 is SGHRS and CDR2 is YFSETQ. V was pared by 4 bases and J by 0 bases, with 11 bases between. This CDR3 has 15 residues. The CDR3 loop reads CASSLPGSSYNEQFF. CDR3 bases: TGCGCCAGCAGCCTGCCGGGGAGCTCCTACAATGAGCAGTTCTTC.

V gene TRBV19 combines with J gene TRBJ2-7, with D maybe TRBD2 (6 bases). Germline CDR1 and CDR2: LNHDA and SQIVND (reference sequence). Deletions cut 1 base from V and 4 bases from J, with 17 bases between. The CDR3 length is 16 residues. The CDR3 spells CASSIGATGTAYEQYF. The CDR3 DNA reads TGTGCCAGTAGTATAGGAGCTACCGGGACTGCGTACGAGCAGTACTTC. The variable domain in full, completed from reference TRBV19 and TRBJ2-7, reads DGGITQSPKYLFRKEGQNVTLSCEQNLNHDAMYWYRQDPGQGLRLIYYSQIVNDFQKGDIAEGYSVSREKKESFPLTVTSAQKNPTAFYLCASSIGATGTAYEQYFGPGTRLTVT.

The chain carries TRBV20-1 and TRBJ1-2; D not certain. CDR1 is DFQATT and CDR2 is SNEGSKA in the germline V gene (reference sequence). This CDR3 contains 8 residues. The CDR3 loop is CSTYGYTF. As DNA, the CDR3 is TGCAGCACCTATGGCTACACCTTC.

The chain links TRBV7-2 to TRBJ2-3; 10 nucleotides line up with TRBD2. Germline V gene sequence: CDR1 SGHTA, CDR2 FQGNSA. The CDR3 totals 16 residues. Germline trimming cut 5 bases from V and 1 base from J; bases unmatched to any gene: 6. The CDR3 DNA reads TGTGCCAGCAGCCTGCTAAGCGGGAGGGGCACAGATACGCAGTATTTT. Protein sequence: CASSLLSGRGTDTQYF.

This chain links TRBV11-2 with TRBJ2-3; 9 nucleotides match TRBD1. V lost 1 base to trimming and J lost 0 bases; unmatched junction nucleotides: 11. The CDR3 length is 19 residues. CDR1 is SGHAT and CDR2 is FQNNGV in the germline V gene. CDR3 sequence (DNA): TGTGCCAGCAGCTTAGCATACGGACAGGGGTTCACTAGCACAGATACGCAGTATTTT. It is translated as CASSLAYGQGFTSTDTQYF.